This T cell receptor (beta chain) came from a study of blood T cell repertoires in COVID-19. Study as a whole: Sites in the United States, Italy and Spain provided acute and convalescent COVID-19 samples. T cells, B-cell-depleted T cells, or PBMCs supplied cDNA or gDNA.

As originally analysed: Nucleated cell number was recorded as an estimate derived from reference gene primer amplification. Only in-frame clones appear in the TCRdb table, and some are missing; sequencing was by immunoSEQ multiplex PCR. Clone size and V and J calls were adopted from that table, with D and trimming inferred from the DNA. The sample carries 160,000 or so clones, about nine tenths recorded once. The receptor was derived from a woman aged 45-65 years with acute or convalescent COVID-19. What was sequenced was peripheral blood.

The CDR3 DNA follows: TGTGCCAGCAGCTTGGTAGGAGTCAATCAGCCCCAGCATTTT. Translated: CASSLVGVNQPQHF. This chain uses TRBV5-6 with TRBJ1-5; D is undetermined. The CDR3 consists of 14 residues. Germline V gene sequence: CDR1 SGHDT, CDR2 YYEEEE. V was pared by 0 bases and J by 3 bases, with 7 bases between.